The 15 T cell receptor beta chains presented below share a single source sample, sequenced in a study of blood T cell repertoires in COVID-19. TCRdb's table, derived via immunoSEQ multiplex PCR, lists solely in-frame clones and lacks some. The sample carries 150,000 or so clones, around 89% recorded once. The sample comprised peripheral blood. These receptors all stem from a man aged 60 to 75 with COVID-19, enrolled during active disease.

This chain uses TRBV10-3 with TRBJ1-5, with TRBD1 as a possible D gene (5 bases). This CDR3 comprises 16 residues. Trimming cost V 0 bases and J 3 bases, with 12 bases left between them. From germline, CDR1 is ENHRY and CDR2 SYGVKD. CDR3 region: CAISESQSGFNQPQHF. Written as DNA, the CDR3 is TGTGCCATCAGTGAGTCCCAGTCAGGGTTCAATCAGCCCCAGCATTTT.

The V call is TRBV18, the J call TRBJ1-5; 9 nucleotides line up with TRBD1. The CDR3 contains 15 residues. Germline V gene sequence: CDR1 KGHSH, CDR2 LQKENI. V lost 3 bases to trimming and J lost 6 bases; unmatched junction nucleotides: 6. CDR3 DNA sequence: TGTGCCAGCTCACCCGGGACAGGGTTCAGTCAGCCCCAGCATTTT. Encoded protein: CASSPGTGFSQPQHF.

This clone was counted only a few times. V is TRBV10-2 and J is TRBJ2-5, with D possibly matching TRBD2 (6 bases). The CDR3 is 11 amino acids. Germline values: CDR1 WSHSY, CDR2 SAAADI. Trimming pared 5 bases from V and 7 bases from J, leaving 8 bases between. The CDR3 spells CASSRGRTQYF. The DNA of the CDR3 is TGCGCCAGCAGTCGGGGGAGGACCCAGTACTTC.

The chain couples TRBV7-2 to TRBJ2-4; 8 bases agree with TRBD1. The germline V gene has CDR1 SGHTA and CDR2 FQGNSA. The CDR3 runs to 18 residues. The J segment lost 0 bases and the V segment lost 4 bases, leaving 11 bases of the junction unmatched. CDR3 nucleotide sequence: TGTGCCAGCAGCTCACTAGGACAGGGATACCTAGCCAAAAACATTCAGTACTTC. It encodes CASSSLGQGYLAKNIQYF. The whole variable domain, filled in from reference TRBV7-2 and TRBJ2-4, reads GAGVSQSPSNKVTEKGKDVELRCDPISGHTALYWYRQSLGQGLEFLIYFQGNSAPDKSGLPSDRFSAERTGGSVSTLTIQRTQQEDSAVYLCASSSLGQGYLAKNIQYFGAGTRLSVL.

This clone was counted a few times. V is TRBV29-1 and J is TRBJ2-7; perhaps TRBD2 as D (5 bases). Germline V gene sequence: CDR1 SQVTM, CDR2 ANQGSEA. V was cut by 7 bases and J by 0 bases, with 10 bases left in between. The CDR3 length is 12 residues. The CDR3 bases are TGCAGCGCCTCGGGGAGCTCCTACGAGCAGTACTTC. Protein product: CSASGSSYEQYF.

J is TRBJ1-1 and V is TRBV6-2 or TRBV6-3, with D maybe TRBD1 (5 bases). The V and J ends lost 6 bases and 1 base respectively, with 15 bases between them. CDR3 length equals 15 residues. Germline values: CDR1 MNHEY, CDR2 SVGEGT. Here the CDR3 reads CASSDGGVRNTEAFF. In DNA, the CDR3 is TGTGCCAGCAGCGATGGGGGGGTAAGGAACACTGAAGCTTTCTTT.

This clone was seen once. The V and J genes are TRBV28 and TRBJ1-4; TRBD1 is a possible D gene (5 bases). The CDR3 length is 17 residues. Germline V gene data show CDR1 as MDHEN and CDR2 as SYDVKM. Trimming took off 5 bases at V and 5 bases at J, with 21 bases between the two ends. DNA of the CDR3: TGTGCCAGCAGTGTCCCGCAGGTGGGGCCTTTAAATGAAAAACTGTTTTTT. Protein sequence: CASSVPQVGPLNEKLFF.

The chain joins TRBV6-5 to TRBJ1-2; no clear D. V was pared by 10 bases and J by 3 bases, with 21 bases between. This CDR3 is 15 amino acids long. Per the germline V gene, CDR1 is MNHEY and CDR2 is SVGAGI. CDR3 nucleotide sequence: TGTGCCACCACGCTGAGGCCCTGGAAGGACTATGGCTACACCTTC. It yields the protein CATTLRPWKDYGYTF.

In regard to this clone: Additional DNA sequences in this sample encode the identical CDR3. The chain links TRBV5-6 to TRBJ2-5; D not resolved. Looked up from germline, CDR1 is SGHDT and CDR2 is YYEEEE. V lost 0 bases and J 4 bases, leaving 7 bases between the germline ends. The CDR3 loop spans 13 amino acids. The CDR3, as DNA: TGTGCCAGCAGCTTGGGGGCTGTAGAGACCCAGTACTTC. It specifies CASSLGAVETQYF.

With respect to this clone: A junction boundary mismatches the germline segment, possibly from a read error. The J gene is TRBJ1-1, the V gene TRBV12-5, with 7 bases fitting TRBD1. Germline V CDR1 and CDR2: LGHNT, FRNRAP. The CDR3 consists of 14 residues. The CDR3 region is CASGLGQPNTEAFF. DNA of the CDR3: TGTGCTAGTGGGTTGGGACAGCCGAACACTGAAGCTTTCTTT.

The V and J genes are TRBV28 and TRBJ2-1; tentatively, D is TRBD1 (5 bases). Trimming removed 5 bases from V and 0 bases from J, with 17 bases in between. Germline CDR1 and CDR2: MDHEN and SYDVKM. The CDR3 runs to 17 residues. CDR3 coding DNA: TGTGCCAGCAGTCCCTCCCCAGGGTTGGTCTCCTACAATGAGCAGTTCTTC. Its translation is CASSPSPGLVSYNEQFF.

The gene calls are TRBV18 and TRBJ1-5; 10 nucleotides match TRBD1. Trimming at V came to 6 bases and at J to 9 bases, leaving 11 bases not matched to a gene. Germline CDR1 KGHSH, CDR2 LQKENI. The CDR3 totals 15 residues. The CDR3 is CASSLDRGRESPQHF. DNA of the CDR3: TGTGCCAGCTCCCTAGACAGGGGGCGGGAATCGCCCCAGCATTTT.

The chain carries TRBV25-1 and TRBJ1-6; D uncertain. The V gene's germline CDR1 is MGHDK and CDR2 SYGVNS. V was clipped by 4 bases and J by 7 bases, with 11 bases between them. The CDR3 has 14 residues. CDR3 DNA sequence: TGTGCCAGCAGTGGTGTGGGCGCGAATTCACCCCTCCACTTT. It codes for CASSGVGANSPLHF.

J is TRBJ2-1 and V is TRBV13, with 13 bases identical to TRBD2. V gave up 4 bases and J gave up 0 bases; unmatched junction bases: 12. The CDR3 consists of 20 residues. CDR1 is PRHDT and CDR2 is FYEKMQ in the germline V gene (reference sequence). The CDR3 nucleotides are TGTGCCAGCAGCTCGAGACCCGGGACTAGCGGGGTGCACTCCTACAATGAGCAGTTCTTC. Translation: CASSSRPGTSGVHSYNEQFF.

The chain joins TRBV7-2 to TRBJ2-7; 7 nucleotides line up with TRBD2. The CDR3 runs 15 residues. Unmatched junction bases numbered 9, after V lost 4 bases and J lost 3 bases. CDR1 and CDR2 (germline): SGHTA, FQGNSA. For the CDR3, the DNA is TGTGCCAGCAGCTCCTCGCCGGGGGGAGGCTACGAGCAGTACTTC. Its translation is CASSSSPGGGYEQYF. Supplemented by reference TRBV7-2 and TRBJ2-7, the full variable domain reads GAGVSQSPSNKVTEKGKDVELRCDPISGHTALYWYRQSLGQGLEFLIYFQGNSAPDKSGLPSDRFSAERTGGSVSTLTIQRTQQEDSAVYLCASSSSPGGGYEQYFGPGTRLTVT.